The source of this TCR beta chain is a study of cytomegalovirus exposure and HLA in healthy donors. The V gene's germline CDR1 is WSHSY and CDR2 SAAADI. The CDR3 covers 13 residues. V was shortened by 7 bases and J by 2 bases, with 11 bases between the two germline ends. PCR used 60 Vbeta primers and 13 Jbeta primers. TCRdb's copy holds only in-frame clones and misses some; the assay was immunoSEQ multiplex PCR. The profile covers some 150,000 clones, with approximately 79% appearing a single time and under 1.5% taken by the ten largest. Study observations and caveats: Listed as cytomegalovirus-associated were about 160 TCR beta chains. Researchers reported in a later analysis that a missense DCLRE1C variant was tied to TCR beta V- and J-gene trimming. Rare sequences made up most TCRs, while some public TCRs were found in many donors. Most subjects had HLA-A and HLA-B alleles reportedly predicted accurately by TCR beta sequences.

For this clone: Its antigen is unknown.

The sequencing sample was made of PBMCs. The TCR was taken from a man aged 60-69 years in good health and CMV-seronegative. The rearrangement uses TRBV10-2 and TRBJ2-5; D is unclear. The CDR3, as DNA: TGCGCCAGCATCCCCCCCAGTCAAGAGACCCAGTACTTC. Protein product: CASIPPSQETQYF.